Listed below are T cell receptor beta chains from one sample, sequenced in a study of CD8+ T cells in alopecia areata. The data were produced by immunoSEQ multiplex PCR, yet TCRdb's version contains in-frame clones alone and is incomplete. The repertoire has more than 90,000 clones, approximately 60% of them found once; the top ten carry around 15%. Sequenced here: CD8+ T cells sorted from blood, sampled at week 4, from a patient treated with tofacitinib. The receptors derive from a human donor with alopecia areata. The CDR3 runs from the conserved cysteine through the conserved F or W. A D gene is named only where the DNA matches it firmly. A clone size is listed for some rows: how often the clone was seen (once, few, many), or a class if it is expanded.

TRBV7-9,TRBJ2-4,NA,NA,TGTGCCAGCAGCCGCCCAGGGGAAAACATTCAGTACTTC,CASSRPGENIQYF
TRBV25-1,TRBJ2-1,few,NA,TGTGCCAGCAGTGATGGACATGAGCAGTTCTTC,CASSDGHEQFF
TRBV6-1,TRBJ2-7,NA,NA,TGTGCCAGCAGTGCTCCTATAACGGACCTTTACGAGCAGTACTTC,CASSAPITDLYEQYF
TRBV15,TRBJ1-2,NA,NA,TGTGCCACCAGCAGGTCGGACAGTTCTAACTATGGCTACACCTTC,CATSRSDSSNYGYTF
TRBV4-3,TRBJ1-1,NA,NA,TGCGCCAGCAGCCAAGTTTCGGTTCGAGTGAACACTGAAGCTTTCTTT,CASSQVSVRVNTEAFF
TRBV25-1,TRBJ1-3,few,TRBD1,TGTGCCACTGGACAGGGCACTGGAAACACCATATATTTT,CATGQGTGNTIYF
TRBV9,TRBJ2-3,NA,NA,TGTGCCAGCAGGGAAGGATCCTTCACAGATACGCAGTATTTT,CASREGSFTDTQYF
TRBV2,TRBJ1-1,NA,TRBD1,TGTGCCAGCAGTGAATTAGCAGGGGGCAACACTGAAGCTTTCTTT,CASSELAGGNTEAFF
TRBV10-3,TRBJ1-5,NA,TRBD1,TGTGCCATCAGGGACAGGGAAAATCAGCCCCAGCATTTT,CAIRDRENQPQHF
TRBV13,TRBJ2-5,NA,TRBD1,TGTGCCAGCAGCTCCGCCGACAGGGGGAGAGAGACCCAGTACTTC,CASSSADRGRETQYF
TRBV27,TRBJ2-1,NA,TRBD2,TGTGCCAGCCGGAGGTTGCGGGAGACTTACAATGAGCAGTTCTTC,CASRRLRETYNEQFF
TRBV27,TRBJ1-2,NA,TRBD1,TGTGCCAGCAGTAGCCTCGGGACAGGGCTGACGTATGGCTACACCTTC,CASSSLGTGLTYGYTF